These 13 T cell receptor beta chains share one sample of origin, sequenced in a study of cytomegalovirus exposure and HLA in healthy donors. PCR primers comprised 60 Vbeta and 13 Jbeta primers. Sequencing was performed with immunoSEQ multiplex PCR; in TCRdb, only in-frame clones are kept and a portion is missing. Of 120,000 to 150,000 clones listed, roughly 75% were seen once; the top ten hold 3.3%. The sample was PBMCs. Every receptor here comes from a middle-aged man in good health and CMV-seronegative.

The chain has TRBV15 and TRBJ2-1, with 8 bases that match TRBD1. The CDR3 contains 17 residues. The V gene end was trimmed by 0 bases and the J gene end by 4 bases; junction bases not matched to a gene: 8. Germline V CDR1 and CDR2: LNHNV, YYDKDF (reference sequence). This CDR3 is CATSRDRRGPRYNEQFF. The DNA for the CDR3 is TGTGCCACCAGCAGAGATCGCAGGGGGCCAAGGTACAATGAGCAGTTCTTC.

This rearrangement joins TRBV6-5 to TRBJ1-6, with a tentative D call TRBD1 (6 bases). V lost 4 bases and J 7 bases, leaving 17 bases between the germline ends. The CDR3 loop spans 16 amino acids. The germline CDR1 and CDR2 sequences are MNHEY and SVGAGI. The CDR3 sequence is CASSSPGGGPNSPLHF. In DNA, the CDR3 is TGTGCCAGCAGTTCCCCGGGAGGGGGACCCAATTCACCCCTCCACTTT.

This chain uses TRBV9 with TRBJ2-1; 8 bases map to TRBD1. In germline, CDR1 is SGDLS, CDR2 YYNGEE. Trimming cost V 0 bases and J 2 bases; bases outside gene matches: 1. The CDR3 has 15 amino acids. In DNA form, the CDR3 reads TGTGCCAGCAGCGTAGCGACAGGGGCCTACAATGAGCAGTTCTTC. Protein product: CASSVATGAYNEQFF.

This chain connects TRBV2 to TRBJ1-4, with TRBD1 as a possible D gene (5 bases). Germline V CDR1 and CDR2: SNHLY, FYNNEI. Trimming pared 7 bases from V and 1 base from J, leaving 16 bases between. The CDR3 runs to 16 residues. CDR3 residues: CASTPRVGRTNEKLFF. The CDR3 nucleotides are TGTGCCAGCACCCCCAGGGTTGGTCGAACTAATGAAAAACTGTTTTTT.

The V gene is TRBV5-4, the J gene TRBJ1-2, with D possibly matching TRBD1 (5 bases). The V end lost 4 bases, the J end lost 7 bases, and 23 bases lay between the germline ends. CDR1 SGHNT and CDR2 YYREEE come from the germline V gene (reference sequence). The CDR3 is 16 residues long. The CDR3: CASSEWTNPRSGGYTF. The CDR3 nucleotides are TGTGCCAGCAGCGAGTGGACAAATCCCAGGTCGGGTGGCTACACCTTC.

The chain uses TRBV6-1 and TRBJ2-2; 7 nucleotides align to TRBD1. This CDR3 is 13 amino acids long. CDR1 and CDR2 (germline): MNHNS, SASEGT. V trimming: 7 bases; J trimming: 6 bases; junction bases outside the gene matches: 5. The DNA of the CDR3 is TGTGCCAGCACTGGACAGGTCGCCGGGGAGCTGTTTTTT. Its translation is CASTGQVAGELFF.

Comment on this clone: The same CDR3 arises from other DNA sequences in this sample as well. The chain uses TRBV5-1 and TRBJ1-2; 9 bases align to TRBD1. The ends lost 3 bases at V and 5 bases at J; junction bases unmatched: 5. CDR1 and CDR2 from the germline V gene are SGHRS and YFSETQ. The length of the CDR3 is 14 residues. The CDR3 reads CASSSGQGGYGYTF. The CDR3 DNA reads TGCGCCAGCAGCTCGGGACAGGGAGGGTATGGCTACACCTTC.

The CDR3 loop reads CASSPPQGMNYGYTF. CDR3 bases: TGTGCCAGCAGCCCCCCGCAGGGTATGAACTATGGCTACACCTTC. The V gene is TRBV2, the J gene TRBJ1-2; D might be TRBD1 (5 bases). The CDR3 consists of 15 residues. CDR1 is SNHLY, CDR2 FYNNEI, per germline. V gave up 6 bases and J gave up 2 bases, with 16 bases separating them.

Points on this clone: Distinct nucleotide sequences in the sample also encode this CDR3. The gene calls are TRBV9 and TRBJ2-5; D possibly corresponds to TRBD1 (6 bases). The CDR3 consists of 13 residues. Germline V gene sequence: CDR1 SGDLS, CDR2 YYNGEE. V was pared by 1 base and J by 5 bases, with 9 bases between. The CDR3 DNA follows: TGTGCCAGCAGCGTACAGGGGAGCGAGACCCAGTACTTC. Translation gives CASSVQGSETQYF.

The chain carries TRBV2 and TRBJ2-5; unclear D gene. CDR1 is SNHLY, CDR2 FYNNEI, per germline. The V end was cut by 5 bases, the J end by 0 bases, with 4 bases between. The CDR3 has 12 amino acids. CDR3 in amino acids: CASSQYQETQYF. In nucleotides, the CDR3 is TGTGCCAGCAGTCAGTACCAAGAGACCCAGTACTTC.

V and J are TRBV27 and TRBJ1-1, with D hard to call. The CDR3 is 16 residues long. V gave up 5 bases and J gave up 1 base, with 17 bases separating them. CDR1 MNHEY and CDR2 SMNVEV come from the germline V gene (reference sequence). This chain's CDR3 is CASSPTGWPGNTEAFF. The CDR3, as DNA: TGTGCCAGCAGTCCGACCGGGTGGCCTGGGAACACTGAAGCTTTCTTT.

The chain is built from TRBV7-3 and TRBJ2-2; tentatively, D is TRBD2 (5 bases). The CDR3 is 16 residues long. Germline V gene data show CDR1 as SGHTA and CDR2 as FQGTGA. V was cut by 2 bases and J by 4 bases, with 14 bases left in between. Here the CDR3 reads CASSLVASQGTGELFF. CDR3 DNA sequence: TGTGCCAGCAGCTTAGTGGCTAGCCAAGGCACCGGGGAGCTGTTTTTT.

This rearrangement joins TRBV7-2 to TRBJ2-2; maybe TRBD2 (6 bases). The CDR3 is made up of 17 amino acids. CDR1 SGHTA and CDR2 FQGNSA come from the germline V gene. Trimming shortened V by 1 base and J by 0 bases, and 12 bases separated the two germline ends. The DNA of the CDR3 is TGTGCCAGCAGCTTAGAGCTGGGAGGAGCGAACACCGGGGAGCTGTTTTTT. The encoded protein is CASSLELGGANTGELFF.